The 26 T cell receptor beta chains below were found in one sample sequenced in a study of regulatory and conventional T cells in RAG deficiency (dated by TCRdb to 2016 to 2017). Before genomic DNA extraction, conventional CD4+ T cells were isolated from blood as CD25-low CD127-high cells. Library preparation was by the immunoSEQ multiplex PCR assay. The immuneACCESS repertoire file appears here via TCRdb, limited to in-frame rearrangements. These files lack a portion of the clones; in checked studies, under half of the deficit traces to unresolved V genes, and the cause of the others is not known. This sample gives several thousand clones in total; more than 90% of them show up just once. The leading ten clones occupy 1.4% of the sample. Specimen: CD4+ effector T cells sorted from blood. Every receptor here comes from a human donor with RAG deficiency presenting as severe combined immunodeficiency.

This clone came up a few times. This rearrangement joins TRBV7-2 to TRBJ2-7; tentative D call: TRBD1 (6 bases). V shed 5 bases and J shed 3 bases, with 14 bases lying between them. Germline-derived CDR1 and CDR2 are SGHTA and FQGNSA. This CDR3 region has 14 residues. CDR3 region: CASSPMRGSYEQYF. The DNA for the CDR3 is TGTGCCAGCAGCCCGATGAGGGGGAGCTACGAGCAGTACTTC.

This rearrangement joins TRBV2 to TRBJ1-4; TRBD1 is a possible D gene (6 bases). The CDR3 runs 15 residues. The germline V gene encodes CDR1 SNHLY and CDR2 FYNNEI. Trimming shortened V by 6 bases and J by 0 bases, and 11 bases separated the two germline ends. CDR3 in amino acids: CASRRGATTNEKLFF. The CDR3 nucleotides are TGTGCCAGCAGGCGGGGGGCTACAACTAATGAAAAACTGTTTTTT. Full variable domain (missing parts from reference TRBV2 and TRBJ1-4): EPEVTQTPSHQVTQMGQEVILRCVPISNHLYFYWYRQILGQKVEFLVSFYNNEISEKSEIFDDQFSVERPDGSNFTLKIRSTKLEDSAMYFCASRRGATTNEKLFFGSGTQLSVL.

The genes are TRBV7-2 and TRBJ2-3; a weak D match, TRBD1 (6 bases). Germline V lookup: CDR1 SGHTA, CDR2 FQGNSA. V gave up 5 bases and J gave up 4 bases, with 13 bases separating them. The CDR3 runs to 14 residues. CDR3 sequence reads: CASSRQVGSDTQYF. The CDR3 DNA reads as TGTGCCAGCAGCCGACAGGTCGGATCAGATACGCAGTATTTT.

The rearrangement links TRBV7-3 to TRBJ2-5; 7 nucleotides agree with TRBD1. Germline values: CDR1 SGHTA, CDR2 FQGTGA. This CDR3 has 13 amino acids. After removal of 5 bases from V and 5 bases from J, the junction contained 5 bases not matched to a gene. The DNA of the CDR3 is TGTGCCAGCAGCCCACAGGGGTGGGAGACCCAGTACTTC. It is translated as CASSPQGWETQYF. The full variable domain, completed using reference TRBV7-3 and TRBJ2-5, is GAGVSQTPSNKVTEKGKYVELRCDPISGHTALYWYRQSLGQGPEFLIYFQGTGAADDSGLPNDRFFAVRPEGSVSTLKIQRTERGDSAVYLCASSPQGWETQYFGPGTRLLVL.

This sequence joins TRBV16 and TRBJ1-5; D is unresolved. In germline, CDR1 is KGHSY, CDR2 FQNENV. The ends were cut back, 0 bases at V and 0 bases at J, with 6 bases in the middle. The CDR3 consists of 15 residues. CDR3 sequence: CASSQSYNSNQPQHF. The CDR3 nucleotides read TGTGCCAGCAGCCAATCGTACAATAGCAATCAGCCCCAGCATTTT.

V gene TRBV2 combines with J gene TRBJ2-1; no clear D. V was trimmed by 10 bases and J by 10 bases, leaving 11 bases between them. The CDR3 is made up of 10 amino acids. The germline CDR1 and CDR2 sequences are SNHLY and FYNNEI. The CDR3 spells CATRRWEQFF. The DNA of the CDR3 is TGTGCCACCCGAAGGTGGGAGCAGTTCTTC.

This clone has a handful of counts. In DNA form, the CDR3 reads TGTGCCTGGAGTGGGGGCCGTAAGATATCCTACGAGCAGTACTTC. Encoded protein: CAWSGGRKISYEQYF. The rearrangement uses TRBV30 and TRBJ2-7; tentative D call: TRBD1 (5 bases). V gave up 1 base and J gave up 1 base, with 14 bases separating them. Germline V lookup: CDR1 GTSNPN, CDR2 SVGIG (reference sequence). The CDR3 length is 15 residues.

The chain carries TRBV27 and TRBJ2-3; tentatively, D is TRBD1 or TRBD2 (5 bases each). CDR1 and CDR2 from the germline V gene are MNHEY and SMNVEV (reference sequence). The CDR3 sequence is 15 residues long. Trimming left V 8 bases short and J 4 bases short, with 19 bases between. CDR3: CASGADSRGADTQYF. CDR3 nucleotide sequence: TGTGCCAGCGGGGCGGACTCCCGAGGGGCAGATACGCAGTATTTT.

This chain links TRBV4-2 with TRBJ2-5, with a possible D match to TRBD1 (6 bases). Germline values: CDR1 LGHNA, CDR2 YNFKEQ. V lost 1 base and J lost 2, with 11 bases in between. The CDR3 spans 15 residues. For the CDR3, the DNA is TGTGCCAGCAGCCAAGCCCAGGGGCAACAAGAGACCCAGTACTTC. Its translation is CASSQAQGQQETQYF.

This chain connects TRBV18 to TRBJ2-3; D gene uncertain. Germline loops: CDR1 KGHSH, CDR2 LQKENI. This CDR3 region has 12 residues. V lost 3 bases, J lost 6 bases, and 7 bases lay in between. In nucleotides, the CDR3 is TGTGCCAGCTCACCCGTTCGTGATACGCAGTATTTT. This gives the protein CASSPVRDTQYF. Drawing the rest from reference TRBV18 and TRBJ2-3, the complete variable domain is NAGVMQNPRHLVRRRGQEARLRCSPMKGHSHVYWYRQLPEEGLKFMVYLQKENIIDESGMPKERFSAEFPKEGPSILRIQQVVRGDSAAYFCASSPVRDTQYFGPGTRLTVL.

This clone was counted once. Here the CDR3 DNA reads TGTGCCAGCAGCTTAGCGGGAGGCGCCTACAATGAGCAGTTCTTC. It specifies CASSLAGGAYNEQFF. This rearrangement joins TRBV7-2 to TRBJ2-1; tentative D call: TRBD2 (6 bases). This CDR3 contains 15 residues. V lost 0 bases and J 2 bases, leaving 8 bases between the germline ends. Germline V lookup: CDR1 SGHTA, CDR2 FQGNSA.

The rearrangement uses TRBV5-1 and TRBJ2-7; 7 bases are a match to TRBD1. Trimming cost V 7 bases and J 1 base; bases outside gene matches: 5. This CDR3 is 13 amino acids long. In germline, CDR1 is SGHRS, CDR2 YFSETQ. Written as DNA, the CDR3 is TGCGCCAGCGCGGGCAGGGGGTCCTACGAGCAGTACTTC. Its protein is CASAGRGSYEQYF.

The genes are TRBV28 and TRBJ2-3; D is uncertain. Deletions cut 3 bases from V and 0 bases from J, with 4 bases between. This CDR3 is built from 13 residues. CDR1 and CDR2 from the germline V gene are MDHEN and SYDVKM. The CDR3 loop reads CASSFGSTDTQYF. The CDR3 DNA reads TGTGCCAGCAGTTTCGGGAGCACAGATACGCAGTATTTT.

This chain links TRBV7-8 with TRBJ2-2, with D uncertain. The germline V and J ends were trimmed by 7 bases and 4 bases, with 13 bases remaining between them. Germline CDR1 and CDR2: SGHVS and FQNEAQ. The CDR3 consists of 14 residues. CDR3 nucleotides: TGTGCCAGCACCCAAGGAAGGACCACCGGGGAGCTGTTTTTT. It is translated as CASTQGRTTGELFF.

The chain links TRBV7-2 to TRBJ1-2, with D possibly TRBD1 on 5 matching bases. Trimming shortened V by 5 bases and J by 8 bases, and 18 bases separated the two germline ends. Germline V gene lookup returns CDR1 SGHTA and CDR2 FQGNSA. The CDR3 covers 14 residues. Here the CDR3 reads CASSLRQTSWGYTF. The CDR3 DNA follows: TGTGCCAGCAGCCTAAGACAGACTAGTTGGGGCTACACCTTC.

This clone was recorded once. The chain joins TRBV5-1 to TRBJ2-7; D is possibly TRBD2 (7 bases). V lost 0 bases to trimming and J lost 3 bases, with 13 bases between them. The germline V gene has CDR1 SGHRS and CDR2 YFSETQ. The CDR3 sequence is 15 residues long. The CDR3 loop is CASSLGGGHNYEQYF. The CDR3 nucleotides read TGCGCCAGCAGCTTGGGCGGGGGCCACAACTACGAGCAGTACTTC.

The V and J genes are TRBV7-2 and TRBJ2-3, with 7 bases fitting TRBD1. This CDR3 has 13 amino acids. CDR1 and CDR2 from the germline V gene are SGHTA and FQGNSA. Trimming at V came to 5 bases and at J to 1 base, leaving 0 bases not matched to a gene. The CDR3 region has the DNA TGTGCCAGCAGCGGACAGGGCACAGATACGCAGTATTTT. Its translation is CASSGQGTDTQYF.

CDR3 sequence: CASSLEGAETQYF. For the CDR3, the DNA is TGTGCCAGCAGCTTAGAGGGGGCAGAGACCCAGTACTTC. V and J are TRBV11-2 and TRBJ2-5; tentative D call: TRBD1 (6 bases). The CDR3 spans 13 residues. The germline CDR1 and CDR2 sequences are SGHAT and FQNNGV. V was clipped by 0 bases and J by 4 bases, with 6 bases between them.

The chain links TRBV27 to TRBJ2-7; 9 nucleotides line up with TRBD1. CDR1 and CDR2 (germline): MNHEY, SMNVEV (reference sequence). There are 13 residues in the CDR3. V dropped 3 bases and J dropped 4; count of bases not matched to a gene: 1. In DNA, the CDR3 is TGTGCCAGCAGTTTGGACAGGGGTTACGAGCAGTACTTC. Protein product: CASSLDRGYEQYF.

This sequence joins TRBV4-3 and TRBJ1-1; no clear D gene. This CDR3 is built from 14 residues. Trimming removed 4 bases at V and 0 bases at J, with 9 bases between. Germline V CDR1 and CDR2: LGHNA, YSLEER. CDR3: CASSRTGLNTEAFF. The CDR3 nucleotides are TGCGCCAGCAGCCGGACGGGGTTGAACACTGAAGCTTTCTTT.

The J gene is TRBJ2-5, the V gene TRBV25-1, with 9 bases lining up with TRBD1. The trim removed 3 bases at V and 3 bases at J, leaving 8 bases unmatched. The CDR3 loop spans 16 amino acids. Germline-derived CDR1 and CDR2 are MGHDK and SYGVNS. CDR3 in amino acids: CASSDAPGQGEETQYF. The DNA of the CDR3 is TGTGCCAGCAGTGATGCCCCGGGACAGGGAGAAGAGACCCAGTACTTC.

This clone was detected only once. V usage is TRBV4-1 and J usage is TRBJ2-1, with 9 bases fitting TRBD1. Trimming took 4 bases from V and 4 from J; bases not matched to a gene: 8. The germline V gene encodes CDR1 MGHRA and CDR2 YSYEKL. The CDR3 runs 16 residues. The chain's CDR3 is CASSPYRGPIYNEQFF. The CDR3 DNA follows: TGCGCCAGCAGCCCATACAGGGGGCCTATTTACAATGAGCAGTTCTTC.

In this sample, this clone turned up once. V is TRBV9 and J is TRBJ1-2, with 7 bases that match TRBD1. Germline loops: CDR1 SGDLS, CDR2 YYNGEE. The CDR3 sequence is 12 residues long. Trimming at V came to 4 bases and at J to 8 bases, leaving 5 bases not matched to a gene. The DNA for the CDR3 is TGTGCCAGCAGCCGAGGGGGCCAGGGCTACACCTTC. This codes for CASSRGGQGYTF.

The CDR3 bases are TGCAGTGCTGACAATAACTATGGCTACACCTTC. Encoded protein: CSADNNYGYTF. J is TRBJ1-2 and V is TRBV20-1; no definite D call. Between the trimmed V and J ends, which lost 5 bases and 1 base, there was a span of 5 bases. CDR3 length: 11 residues. The germline V gene has CDR1 DFQATT and CDR2 SNEGSKA (reference sequence).

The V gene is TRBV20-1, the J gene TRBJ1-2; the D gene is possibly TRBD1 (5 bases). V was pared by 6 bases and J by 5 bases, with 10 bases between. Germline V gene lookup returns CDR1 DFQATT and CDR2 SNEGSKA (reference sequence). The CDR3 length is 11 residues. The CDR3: CSARDGYGYTF. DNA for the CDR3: TGCAGTGCGCGGGACGGATATGGCTACACCTTC.

This chain's CDR3 is CASSPQWAGELFF. The CDR3 bases are TGTGCCAGCAGCCCCCAGTGGGCCGGGGAGCTGTTTTTT. The V gene is TRBV9, the J gene TRBJ2-2, with no clear D. The germline CDR1 and CDR2 sequences are SGDLS and YYNGEE. Trimming took 4 bases from V and 6 from J, leaving 10 bases between them. This CDR3 is 13 amino acids long. Complete variable domain (other parts from reference TRBV9 and TRBJ2-2): DSGVTQTPKHLITATGQRVTLRCSPRSGDLSVYWYQQSLDQGLQFLIQYYNGEERAKGNILERFSAQQFPDLHSELNLSSLELGDSALYFCASSPQWAGELFFGEGSRLTVL.